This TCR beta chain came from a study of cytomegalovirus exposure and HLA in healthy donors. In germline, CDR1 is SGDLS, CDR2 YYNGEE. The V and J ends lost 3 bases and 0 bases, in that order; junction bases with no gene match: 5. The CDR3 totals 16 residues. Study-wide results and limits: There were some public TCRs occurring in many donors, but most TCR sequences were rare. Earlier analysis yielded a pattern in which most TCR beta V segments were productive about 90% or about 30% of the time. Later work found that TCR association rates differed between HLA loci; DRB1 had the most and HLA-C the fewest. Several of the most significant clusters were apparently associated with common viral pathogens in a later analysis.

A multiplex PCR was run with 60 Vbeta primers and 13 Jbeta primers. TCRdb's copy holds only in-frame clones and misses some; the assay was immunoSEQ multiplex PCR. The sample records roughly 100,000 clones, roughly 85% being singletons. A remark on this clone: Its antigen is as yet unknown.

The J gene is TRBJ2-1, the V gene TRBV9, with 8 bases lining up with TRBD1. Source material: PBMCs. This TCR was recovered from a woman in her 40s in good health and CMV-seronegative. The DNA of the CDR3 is TGTGCCAGCAGCGCACAGGGGGGACCCTCCTACAATGAGCAGTTCTTC. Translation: CASSAQGGPSYNEQFF.